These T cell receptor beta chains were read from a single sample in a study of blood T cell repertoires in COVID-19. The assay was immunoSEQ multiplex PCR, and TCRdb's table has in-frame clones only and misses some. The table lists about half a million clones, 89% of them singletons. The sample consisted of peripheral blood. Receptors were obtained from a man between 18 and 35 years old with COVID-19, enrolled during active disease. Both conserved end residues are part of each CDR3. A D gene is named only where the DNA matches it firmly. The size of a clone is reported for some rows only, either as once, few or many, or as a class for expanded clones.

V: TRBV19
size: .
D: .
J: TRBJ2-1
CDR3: CASSPGNYNEQFF
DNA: TGTGCCAGTAGTCCCGGGAACTACAATGAGCAGTTCTTC

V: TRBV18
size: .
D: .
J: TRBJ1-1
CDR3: CASSQNTEAFF
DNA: TGTGCCAGCTCTCAGAACACTGAAGCTTTCTTT

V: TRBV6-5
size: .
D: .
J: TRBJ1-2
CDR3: CASSYYSGANYGYTF
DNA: TGTGCCAGCAGTTACTACTCAGGGGCCAACTATGGCTACACCTTC

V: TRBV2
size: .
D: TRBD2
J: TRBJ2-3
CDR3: CASSDGVAGGSQYF
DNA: TGTGCCAGCAGTGACGGGGTAGCGGGGGGCTCGCAGTATTTT

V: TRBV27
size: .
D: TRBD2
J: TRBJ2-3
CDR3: CASRMGLPTDTQYF
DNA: TGTGCCAGCAGAATGGGACTACCCACAGATACGCAGTATTTT

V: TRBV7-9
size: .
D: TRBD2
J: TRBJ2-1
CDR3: CASSLVLAGGPNEQFF
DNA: TGTGCCAGCAGCTTAGTCTTGGCGGGGGGGCCCAATGAGCAGTTCTTC

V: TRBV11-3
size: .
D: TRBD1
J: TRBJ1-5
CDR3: CASSLLAPGQGAPQPQHF
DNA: TGTGCCAGCAGCTTGTTAGCCCCGGGACAGGGGGCGCCTCAGCCCCAGCATTTT

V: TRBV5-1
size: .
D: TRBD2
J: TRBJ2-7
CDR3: CASSLVRASGGYSYEQYF
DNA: TGCGCCAGCAGCTTGGTTAGGGCTAGCGGGGGGTACTCCTACGAGCAGTACTTC

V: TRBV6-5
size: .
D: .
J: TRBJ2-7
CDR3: CASSPRVGEQYF
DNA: TGTGCCAGCAGCCCCAGGGTAGGAGAGCAGTACTTC

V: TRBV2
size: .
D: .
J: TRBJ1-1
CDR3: CASSDRGTMNTEAFF
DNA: TGTGCCAGCAGTGATCGGGGGACTATGAACACTGAAGCTTTCTTT

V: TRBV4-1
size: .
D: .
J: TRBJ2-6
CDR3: CASSDLTGANVLTF
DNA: TGCGCCAGCAGCGACCTGACAGGGGCCAACGTCCTGACTTTC

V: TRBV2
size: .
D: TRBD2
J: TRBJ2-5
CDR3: CASTPRGLAGGRETQYF
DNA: TGTGCCAGCACCCCGAGGGGACTAGCGGGAGGTCGAGAGACCCAGTACTTC

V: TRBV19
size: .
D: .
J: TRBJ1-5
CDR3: CATTKGGGSNQPQHF
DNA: TGTGCCACCACCAAGGGAGGAGGGAGCAATCAGCCCCAGCATTTT

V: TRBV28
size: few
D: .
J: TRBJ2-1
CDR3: CASSLEGMGNEQFF
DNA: TGTGCCAGCAGTTTAGAGGGAATGGGAAATGAGCAGTTCTTC

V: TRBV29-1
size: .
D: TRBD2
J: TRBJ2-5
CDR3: CSVEAPRGGRETQYF
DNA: TGCAGCGTTGAAGCCCCCCGGGGGGGAAGAGAGACCCAGTACTTC

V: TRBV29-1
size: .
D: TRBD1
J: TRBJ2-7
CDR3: CSVTGTGYEQYF
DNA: TGCAGCGTGACCGGGACAGGGTACGAGCAGTACTTC

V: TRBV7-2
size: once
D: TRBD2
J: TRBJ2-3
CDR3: CASSARTSGRSEGYF
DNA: TGTGCCAGCAGCGCAAGGACTAGCGGGAGGTCCGAGGGTTATTTT

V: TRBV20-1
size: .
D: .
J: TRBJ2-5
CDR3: CSAGKGETQYF
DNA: TGCAGTGCAGGGAAGGGGGAGACCCAGTACTTC

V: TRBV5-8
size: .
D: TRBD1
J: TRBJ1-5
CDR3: CASSGGQGSQPQHF
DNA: TGTGCCAGCAGCGGGGGACAGGGTAGCCAGCCCCAGCATTTT

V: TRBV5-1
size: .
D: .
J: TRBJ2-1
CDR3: CASSLDGNSYNEQFF
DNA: TGCGCCAGCAGCTTGGACGGGAACTCCTACAATGAGCAGTTCTTC

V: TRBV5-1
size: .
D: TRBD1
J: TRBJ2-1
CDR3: CASSLGQGRGQFF
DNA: TGCGCCAGCAGCTTGGGACAGGGGCGGGGGCAGTTCTTC

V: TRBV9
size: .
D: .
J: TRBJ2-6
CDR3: CASRSGGGSGANVLTF
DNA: TGTGCCAGCAGATCAGGGGGAGGCTCTGGGGCCAACGTCCTGACTTTC

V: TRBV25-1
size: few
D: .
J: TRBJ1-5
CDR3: CASRGEANQPQHF
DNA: TGTGCCAGCAGAGGGGAGGCCAATCAGCCCCAGCATTTT

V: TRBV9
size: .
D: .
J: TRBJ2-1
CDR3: CASSSVSNEQFF
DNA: TGTGCCAGCAGTTCTGTCTCCAATGAGCAGTTCTTC

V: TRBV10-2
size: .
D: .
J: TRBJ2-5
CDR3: CASSYPPGSHQETQYF
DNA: TGCGCCAGCAGTTACCCACCAGGCTCCCACCAAGAGACCCAGTACTTC

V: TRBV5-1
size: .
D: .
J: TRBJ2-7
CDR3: CASSLQGGNEQYF
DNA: TGCGCCAGCAGCTTGCAGGGGGGAAACGAGCAGTACTTC

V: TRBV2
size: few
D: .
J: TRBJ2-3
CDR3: CASSMGAAGTDTQYF
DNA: TGTGCCAGCAGTATGGGGGCGGCGGGCACAGATACGCAGTATTTT

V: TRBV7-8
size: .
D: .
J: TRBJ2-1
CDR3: CASSKGQNNEQFF
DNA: TGTGCCAGCAGCAAAGGACAAAACAATGAGCAGTTCTTC

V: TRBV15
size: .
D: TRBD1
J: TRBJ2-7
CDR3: CATGRQGMGEQYF
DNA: TGTGCCACTGGGAGACAGGGGATGGGAGAGCAGTACTTC

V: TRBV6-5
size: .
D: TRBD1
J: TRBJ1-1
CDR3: CASSFGTGDAFF
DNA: TGTGCCAGCAGTTTCGGGACAGGGGACGCTTTCTTT

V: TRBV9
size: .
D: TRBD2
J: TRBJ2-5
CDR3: CASSGSGGRETQYF
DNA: TGTGCCAGCAGCGGTAGCGGGGGGAGAGAGACCCAGTACTTC

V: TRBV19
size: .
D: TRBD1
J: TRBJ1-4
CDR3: CASSILGTGGEKLFF
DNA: TGTGCCAGTAGTATCCTCGGGACAGGGGGAGAAAAACTGTTTTTT

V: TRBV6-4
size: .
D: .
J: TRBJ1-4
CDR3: CASSDGGSKNEKLFF
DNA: TGTGCCAGCAGTGACGGGGGGTCTAAGAATGAAAAACTGTTTTTT

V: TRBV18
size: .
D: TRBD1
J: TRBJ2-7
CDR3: CASSPRTGAYEQYF
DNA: TGTGCCAGCTCACCAAGGACAGGGGCATACGAGCAGTACTTC

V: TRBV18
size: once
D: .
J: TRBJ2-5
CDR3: CASSPPVLETQYF
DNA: TGTGCCAGCTCACCCCCGGTGCTGGAGACCCAGTACTTC

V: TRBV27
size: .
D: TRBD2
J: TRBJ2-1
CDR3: CASSLAGAPYNEQFF
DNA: TGTGCCAGCAGCTTAGCGGGAGCCCCCTACAATGAGCAGTTCTTC

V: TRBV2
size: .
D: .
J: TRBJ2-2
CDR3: CASRPPGLPNTGELFF
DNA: TGTGCCAGCAGACCCCCGGGACTTCCTAACACCGGGGAGCTGTTTTTT

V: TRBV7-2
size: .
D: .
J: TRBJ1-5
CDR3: CASSSTTASQPQHF
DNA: TGTGCCAGCAGCTCGACGACAGCTAGTCAGCCCCAGCATTTT

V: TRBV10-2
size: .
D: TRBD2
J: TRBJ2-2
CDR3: CASRREGELFF
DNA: TGCGCCAGCAGGCGGGAGGGGGAGCTGTTTTTT

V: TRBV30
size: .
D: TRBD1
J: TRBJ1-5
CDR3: CAWSVGTGLSNQPQHF
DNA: TGTGCCTGGAGTGTAGGGACAGGGTTGAGCAATCAGCCCCAGCATTTT

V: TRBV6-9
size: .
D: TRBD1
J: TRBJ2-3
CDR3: CARTHRGGTDTQYF
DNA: TGTGCCAGAACCCACAGGGGCGGCACAGATACGCAGTATTTT

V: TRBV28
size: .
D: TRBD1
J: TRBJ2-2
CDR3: CASRQGGGELFF
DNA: TGTGCCAGCAGACAGGGGGGCGGGGAGCTGTTTTTT